The 16 T cell receptor beta chains presented below share a single source sample, sequenced in a study of molecular identifiers for immune sequencing clone quantification. Each CDR3 protein is one row after TCRdb ran MiXCR on the PCR reads. Here the sample spans some 580,000 distinct CDR3 sequences, over 25% being singletons. The sequenced sample was naive CD8+ T cells from blood, with Jurkat cell RNA spiked in. Subset given: FACS-sorted CD8+CD4-CCR7+CD45RA+ naive T cells. The receptor set was obtained from a human donor in good health. Some libraries in this study had Jurkat cell RNA spiked in.

V gene TRBV6-5 combines with J gene TRBJ2-2, with 13 bases aligning to TRBD2. After removal of 7 bases from V and 1 base from J, the junction contained 6 bases not matched to a gene. CDR3 size: 17 residues. Germline loops: CDR1 MNHEY, CDR2 SVGAGI. The CDR3 loop is CASKAGLAGQNTGELFF. CDR3 in DNA: TGTGCCAGCAAGGCGGGACTAGCGGGACAGAACACCGGGGAGCTGTTTTTT.

This clonotype was picked up a small number of times. The CDR3 nucleotides read TGTGCCAGCAGCTTGGGGGTACCTAGCAGATACGAGCAGTACTTC. Translating gives CASSLGVPSRYEQYF. The gene calls are TRBV5-8 and TRBJ2-7; the D gene is possibly TRBD2 (5 bases). Trimming pared 0 bases from V and 4 bases from J, leaving 14 bases between. The CDR3 has 15 amino acids. Germline assignment: CDR1 SGHTS and CDR2 YDEGEE.

V and J are TRBV19 and TRBJ1-2, with D possibly matching TRBD1 (5 bases). Trimming removed 5 bases at V and 8 bases at J, with 12 bases between. The CDR3 runs to 12 residues. Germline CDR1 is LNHDA and CDR2 is SQIVND (reference sequence). The CDR3 coding sequence is TGTGCCAGTAGTGCGACAGTTCTAGGCTACACCTTC. Protein product: CASSATVLGYTF.

This rearrangement joins TRBV7-9 to TRBJ2-2; 9 bases match TRBD2. V shed 7 bases, J shed 7 bases, and the junction held 16 bases outside the gene matches. The CDR3 totals 17 residues. Germline CDR1 is SEHNR and CDR2 is FQNEAQ (reference sequence). CDR3 nucleotides: TGTGCCAGCACCCTGCTTTTTAGCGGGGGTTCGGGCGGGGAGCTGTTTTTT. This sequence encodes CASTLLFSGGSGGELFF.

The chain uses TRBV28 and TRBJ1-4; D gene ambiguous. Between the trimmed V and J ends, which lost 5 bases and 7 bases, there was a span of 17 bases. This CDR3 is 15 amino acids long. Germline-derived CDR1 and CDR2 are MDHEN and SYDVKM. The CDR3 region has the DNA TGTGCCAGCAGTCCAATTCGGAGAGGCCCTGAAAAACTGTTTTTT. Encoded protein: CASSPIRRGPEKLFF.

The chain combines TRBV27 with TRBJ1-1; maybe TRBD1 (6 bases). Germline CDR1 and CDR2: MNHEY and SMNVEV (reference sequence). Trimming stripped 10 bases from V and 0 bases from J, with 24 bases between. This CDR3 has 17 amino acids. Here the CDR3 reads CATVGRSQGWLNTEAFF. The CDR3 region has the DNA TGTGCCACCGTTGGGCGCAGTCAGGGGTGGTTGAACACTGAAGCTTTCTTT.

Points on this clonotype: This CDR3 fails to terminate in the conserved phenylalanine or tryptophan, so it likely reflects a read error. The chain couples TRBV7-2 to TRBJ2-3, with D possibly being TRBD2 (6 bases). Germline V gene lookup returns CDR1 SGHTA and CDR2 FQGNSA. V was pared by 0 bases and J by 3 bases, with 16 bases between. CDR3 length: 17 amino acids. The DNA of the CDR3 is TGTGCCAGCAGCTTAGCGGCTTTCGGCGGGAAGACAGATACGCAGTATCTT. Translated: CASSLAAFGGKTDTQYL.

The V and J genes are TRBV29-1 and TRBJ2-3; D might be TRBD1 (6 bases). The CDR3 loop spans 16 amino acids. The V end lost 3 bases, the J end lost 3 bases, and 19 bases lay between the germline ends. The V gene's germline CDR1 is SQVTM and CDR2 ANQGSEA. The CDR3 loop is CSVDRRQEEGTDTQYF. For the CDR3, the DNA is TGCAGCGTTGACCGTAGACAGGAAGAGGGAACAGATACGCAGTATTTT.

There are many counts of this clonotype. The chain combines TRBV12-3 or TRBV12-4 with TRBJ1-5; D gene unclear. The CDR3 is made up of 14 amino acids. With 6 bases removed from V and 0 bases from J, the gap between germline ends came to 9 bases. The CDR3 DNA is TGTGCCAGCAGGGCGGGCTATAGCAATCAGCCCCAGCATTTT. It translates to CASRAGYSNQPQHF.

Only a few counts were recorded for this clonotype. V and J are TRBV6-4 and TRBJ2-3; TRBD2 matches at 9 bases. The germline gives CDR1 MRHNA, CDR2 SNTAGT. The CDR3 has 17 residues. Trimming took 0 bases from V and 0 from J; bases not matched to a gene: 4. This chain's CDR3 is CASSDSSSGESTDTQYF. The DNA of the CDR3 is TGTGCCAGCAGTGACTCGTCTAGCGGGGAAAGCACAGATACGCAGTATTTT.

This clonotype was seen a few times. This may stem from a read error, because a much larger clone lies one nucleotide away. The chain carries TRBV4-3 and TRBJ2-3, with TRBD2 matching 9 bases. The germline V gene encodes CDR1 LGHNA and CDR2 YSLEER. This CDR3 has 17 amino acids. The CDR3 DNA is TGCGCCAGCAGCCAAGATATGATTAGCGGGAGCACAGCTACGCAGTATTTT. Protein sequence: CASSQDMISGSTATQYF.

This clonotype appeared many times. The chain carries TRBV25-1 and TRBJ2-2, with D perhaps being TRBD1 or TRBD2 (6 bases each). Germline-derived CDR1 and CDR2 are MGHDK and SYGVNS. This CDR3 has 17 amino acids. Trimming pared 5 bases from V and 4 bases from J, leaving 20 bases between. The CDR3 sequence is CASSKPPGVGGTGELFF. CDR3 in DNA: TGTGCCAGCAGTAAACCCCCAGGGGTCGGGGGCACCGGGGAGCTGTTTTTT.

The rearrangement links TRBV30 to TRBJ1-1; D is ambiguous. Germline V gives CDR1 GTSNPN, CDR2 SVGIG (reference sequence). Trimming removed 5 bases at V and 0 bases at J, with 7 bases between. This CDR3 comprises 12 residues. The CDR3 is CAWVEVNTEAFF. The CDR3 DNA is TGTGCCTGGGTAGAGGTGAACACTGAAGCTTTCTTT. The entire variable domain, with the rest obtained from reference TRBV30 and TRBJ1-1, is as follows: SQTIHQWPATLVQPVGSPLSLECTVEGTSNPNLYWYRQAAGRGLQLLFYSVGIGQISSEVPQNLSASRPQDRQFILSSKKLLLSDSGFYLCAWVEVNTEAFFGQGTRLTVV.

This clonotype was found many times. The rearrangement joins TRBV5-5 to TRBJ2-7; D tentatively reads TRBD1 or TRBD2 (5 bases each). V dropped 1 base and J dropped 0 bases, with 11 bases sitting between them. Germline assignment: CDR1 SGHKS and CDR2 YYEKEE (reference sequence). CDR3 size: 15 residues. The CDR3 DNA reads as TGTGCCAGCAGCTTGTCCGGGGCAAGCTCCTACGAGCAGTACTTC. It translates to CASSLSGASSYEQYF.

This clonotype appeared many times. The V gene is TRBV11-1, the J gene TRBJ2-7, with D hard to call. CDR1 and CDR2 from the germline V gene are SGHAT and FQDESV (reference sequence). The V and J ends lost 4 bases and 3 bases respectively, with 19 bases between them. The length of the CDR3 is 16 residues. The DNA of the CDR3 is TGTGCCAGCAGCTCGACCCCGGCGGCTAGAGGCTACGAGCAGTACTTC. Translated, it gives CASSSTPAARGYEQYF.

The sample holds many counts of this clonotype. The gene calls are TRBV7-9 and TRBJ1-1, with TRBD1 as a possible D gene (6 bases). The V gene's germline CDR1 is SEHNR and CDR2 FQNEAQ (reference sequence). V lost 7 bases and J 7 bases, leaving 13 bases between the germline ends. The CDR3 has 12 amino acids. The DNA for the CDR3 is TGTGCCAGCAAATCGGGGACACTTGAAGCTTTCTTT. Protein sequence: CASKSGTLEAFF. Supplemented by reference TRBV7-9 and TRBJ1-1, the full variable domain reads DTGVSQNPRHKITKRGQNVTFRCDPISEHNRLYWYRQTLGQGPEFLTYFQNEAQLEKSRLLSDRFSAERPKGSFSTLEIQRTEQGDSAMYLCASKSGTLEAFFGQGTRLTVV.